The TCR beta chain under discussion was sequenced for a study of blood T cell repertoires in COVID-19. At the level of the study: The United States, Italy and Spain were the sources of the acute and convalescent COVID-19 samples. In each case, the material was cDNA or gDNA derived from T cells, B-cell-depleted T cells, or PBMCs.

CDR1 and CDR2 (germline): SGHTA, FQGTGA. This CDR3 comprises 15 residues. The V and J ends lost 6 bases and 4 bases, in that order; junction bases with no gene match: 10. Per the authors' pipeline: Amplified reference gene primers provided the basis for estimating nucleated cell counts. The protocol was immunoSEQ multiplex PCR, while the TCRdb copy is restricted to in-frame clones and leaves out a portion. V, J and clone size are taken as reported in that table, and D and trimming were inferred from the DNA itself. The table has roughly 49,000 clones, roughly nine tenths seen once. Specimen: peripheral blood. The source is a woman of 80 years or more with acute or convalescent COVID-19. The gene calls are TRBV7-3 and TRBJ2-5, with 8 bases aligning to TRBD2. CDR3 coding DNA: TGTGCCAGCAGTCAGACCGGGACTAGTGGAGAGACCCAGTACTTC. It translates to CASSQTGTSGETQYF.